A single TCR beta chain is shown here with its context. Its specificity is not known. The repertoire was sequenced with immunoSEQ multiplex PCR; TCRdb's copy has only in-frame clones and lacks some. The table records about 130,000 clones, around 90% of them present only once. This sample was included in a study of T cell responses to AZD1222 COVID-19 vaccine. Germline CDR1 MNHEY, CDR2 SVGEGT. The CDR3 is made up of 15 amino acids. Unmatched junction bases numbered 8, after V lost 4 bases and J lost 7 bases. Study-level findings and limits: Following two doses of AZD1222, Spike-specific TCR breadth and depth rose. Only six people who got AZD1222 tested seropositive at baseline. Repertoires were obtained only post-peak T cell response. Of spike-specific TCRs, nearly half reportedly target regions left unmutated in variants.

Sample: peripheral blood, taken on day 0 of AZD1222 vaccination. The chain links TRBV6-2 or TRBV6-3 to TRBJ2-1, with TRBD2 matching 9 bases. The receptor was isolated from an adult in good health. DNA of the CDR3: TGTGCCAGCAGTTCCCGCGGGGGGGCGATGAATGAGCAGTTCTTC. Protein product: CASSSRGGAMNEQFF.